This TCR beta chain was found in a study of post-analysis software for immune sequencing data. Background on the study: Relapsing-remitting, secondary progressive and progressive-relapsing forms of multiple sclerosis all featured among disease courses.

A note on this clonotype: No antigen is known for it. One end of the junction fails to match germline, which may point to a read error.

The CDR3 totals 13 residues. The germline V gene encodes CDR1 KGHDR and CDR2 SFDVKD. Prepared TCR beta cDNA libraries contained unique molecular identifiers. The source material, about 0.9 to 11 million T cells, gave rise to approximately 520,000 cDNA molecules. TCRdb redid the calling of the PCR reads with MiXCR, one entry per CDR3 protein. The data show roughly 700,000 distinct CDR3 sequences, with 25% to 30% seen just once and roughly 0.54% held by the top ten. Findings and limits, study-wide: By F measure, strong co-clustering occurred among samples prepared in the same batch. Elevated frequency relative to controls characterized a handful of TRBV segments in patients, TRBV5-6, TRBV5-1 and TRBV20-1 among them. Multiple sclerosis patients showed significantly lower normalized Chao1 diversity than controls did.

This clonotype originated in a girl aged 10-17 years with multiple sclerosis. Sample: blood. The chain combines TRBV24-1 with TRBJ2-1; D unclear. CDR3 DNA sequence: TGTGCCACCAGGGATTCCCCAGACAATGAGCAGTTCTTC. Protein sequence: CATRDSPDNEQFF.